This T cell receptor beta chain came from a study of shared clonotypes between healthy human individuals. The germline gives CDR1 SQVTM, CDR2 ANQGSEA. The CDR3 contains 12 residues. The germline V and J ends were trimmed by 7 bases and 2 bases, with 12 bases remaining between them. Study-level findings and limits: Of the naive CD4 clonotypes, approximately 5% were shared across a few donors.

Each subset's genomic DNA was split evenly across several immunoSEQ plates. Generated by immunoSEQ multiplex PCR, the TCRdb table keeps only in-frame clones and is missing some. The sample contains over a million clones, roughly 95% of which appear only once. This clone was observed once. The target antigen is unknown. The sequence was obtained from a man aged 25-45 years in good health. The V and J genes are TRBV29-1 and TRBJ2-7; D perhaps matches TRBD1 (6 bases). Sample: naive CD4+ T cells sorted from blood. Subset noted: CD45RA+ positively selected. CDR3: CSAPGETYEQYF. DNA for the CDR3: TGCAGCGCACCAGGGGAAACCTACGAGCAGTACTTC.